A few counts support the clone carrying this T cell receptor (beta chain). What it binds is not known. The data derive from a study of radiation and T cells in renal cell carcinoma. General study results and limits: Baseline intratumoral clonotype presence is unknown without pretreatment biopsies. Top tumor clonotypes rose in blood 2 weeks post-radiation, then contracted.

Time point meaning: baseline pretreatment blood. Treatment defined: 15 Gy SBRT to primary tumor, nephrectomy 4 weeks later. Serial blood draws occurred at baseline and 2 and 4 weeks post-SBRT. CDR3 length: 13 amino acids. Per the germline V gene, CDR1 is SQVTM and CDR2 is ANQGSEA. Trimming cost V 6 bases and J 2 bases, with 12 bases left between them. Sequencing used immunoSEQ multiplex PCR; TCRdb keeps in-frame clones, though not all of them. The table shows about 49,000 clones, with roughly 84% occurring only once. The source material was blood, sampled from a patient whose treatment included radiotherapy and nephrectomy. The clonotype was recovered from a woman in her 70s with renal cell carcinoma. The chain uses TRBV29-1 and TRBJ2-3; D perhaps matches TRBD2 (6 bases). CDR3 sequence: CSVGGRVTDTQYF. The CDR3 coding sequence is TGCAGCGTCGGGGGAAGGGTCACAGATACGCAGTATTTT.